This T cell receptor beta chain was captured in a study of CD4 T cell repertoires in COVID-19. Libraries were prepared by immunoSEQ multiplex PCR; TCRdb keeps only in-frame clonotypes and omits some of them. The sample shows fewer than 100,000 clones, under 90% of them seen only once. Samples came from patients recovered from mild-to-severe COVID-19. The CDR3 is 18 residues long. The J segment lost 11 bases and the V segment lost 6 bases, leaving 20 bases of the junction unmatched. CDR1 is LNHDA and CDR2 is SQIVND in the germline V gene (reference sequence). The input for sequencing was CD4+ T cells from peripheral blood, taken after recovery from COVID-19. The TCR comes from a human donor who had COVID-19. J is TRBJ1-6 and V is TRBV19; 9 bases fit TRBD1. The DNA for the CDR3 is TGTGCCAGTAGCCCTGGGGGGACAGGGCAACGTTTCGGTACACCCCTCCACTTT. It is translated as CASSPGGTGQRFGTPLHF.